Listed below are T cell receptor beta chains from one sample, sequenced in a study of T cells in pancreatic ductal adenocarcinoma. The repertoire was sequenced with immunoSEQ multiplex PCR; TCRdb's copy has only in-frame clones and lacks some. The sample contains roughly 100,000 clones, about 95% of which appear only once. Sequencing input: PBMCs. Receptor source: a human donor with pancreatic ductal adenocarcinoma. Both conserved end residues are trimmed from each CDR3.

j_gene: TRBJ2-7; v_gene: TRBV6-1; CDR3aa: ASSENGGAGLGSGQY
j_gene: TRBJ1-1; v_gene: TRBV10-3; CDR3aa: AMTGARDTEAF
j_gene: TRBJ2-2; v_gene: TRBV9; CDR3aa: ASSVGDRRNTGELF
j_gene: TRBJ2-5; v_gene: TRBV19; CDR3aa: ASSIGQGHWETQY
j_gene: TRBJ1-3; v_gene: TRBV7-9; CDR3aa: ASSSNLYLAGNTIY
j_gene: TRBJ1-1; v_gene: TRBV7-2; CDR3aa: ASSLAMTGVGTEAF
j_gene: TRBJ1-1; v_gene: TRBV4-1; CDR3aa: ASSRQLAVSEAF
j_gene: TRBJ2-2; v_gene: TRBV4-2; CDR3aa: ASTNLAANTGELF
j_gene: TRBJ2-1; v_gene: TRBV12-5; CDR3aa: ASGSPRAPSYNEQF
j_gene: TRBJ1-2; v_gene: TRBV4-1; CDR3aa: ASSQVSGDEGYGYT
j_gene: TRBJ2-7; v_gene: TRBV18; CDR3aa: ASSPTGTASYEQY
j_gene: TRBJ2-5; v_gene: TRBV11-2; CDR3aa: ASSFWGGETY
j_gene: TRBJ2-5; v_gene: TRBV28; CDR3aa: ASSLETAYQETQY
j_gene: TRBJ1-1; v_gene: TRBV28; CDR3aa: ASSSGEQGKFAEAF
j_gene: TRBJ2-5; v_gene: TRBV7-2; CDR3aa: ASSLEGQQETQY
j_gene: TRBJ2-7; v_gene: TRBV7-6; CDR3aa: ASSEGQGPNYEQY
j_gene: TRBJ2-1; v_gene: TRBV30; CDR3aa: AWRQDTSYNEQF
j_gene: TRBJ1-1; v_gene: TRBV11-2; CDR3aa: ASSSESYTEAF
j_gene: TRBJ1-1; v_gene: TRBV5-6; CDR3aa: ASSETGLAEAF
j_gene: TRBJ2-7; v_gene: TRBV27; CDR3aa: ASSRDRDSYEQY
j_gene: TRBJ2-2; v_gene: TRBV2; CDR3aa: ASSATSFSITGELF
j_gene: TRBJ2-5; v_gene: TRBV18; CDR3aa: ASSRGTGGMETQY
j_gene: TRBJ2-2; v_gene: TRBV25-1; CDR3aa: ASTQGTNTGELF
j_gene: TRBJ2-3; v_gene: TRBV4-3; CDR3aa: ASSPGGDTDTQY
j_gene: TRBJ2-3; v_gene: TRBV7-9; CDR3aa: ASSLAHQGTGDTQY
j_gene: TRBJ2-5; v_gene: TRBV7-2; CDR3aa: ASSLAGAQETQY